The clone carrying this TCR beta chain was seen a handful of times. Post-sort purity exceeded 98% for all sorted populations. The CDR3 runs 15 residues. V was clipped by 5 bases and J by 4 bases; unmatched bases: 10. CDR1 is MDHEN, CDR2 SYDVKM, per germline. These data come from a study of beta chain features in type 1 diabetes. Sequenced material consisted of expressed TCRB transcripts (all of the isolated RNA was reverse transcribed). Clones were read by immunoSEQ multiplex PCR, and TCRdb kept only the in-frame ones, dropping some. The sample records approximately 300,000 clones, 9.5% to 11% being singletons.

This clonotype originated in a woman aged 30 to 39 in good health. The sample taken for sequencing was naive CD4+ T cells from blood. This rearrangement joins TRBV28 to TRBJ1-2; 7 bases agree with TRBD1. CDR3 protein: CASSPGQVHGYGYTF. CDR3 nucleotide sequence: TGTGCCAGCAGTCCCGGACAGGTTCACGGCTATGGCTACACCTTC.